The source of this T cell receptor beta chain is a study of OX40 agonist ivuxolimab in advanced cancers. In the study overall: Of the participants, roughly 40% had some prior anti-PD-1, anti-PD-L1 or anti-CTLA-4 therapy, which was allowed.

Findings of the study overall: The average count of expanded clones was higher among CD8+ T cells than among CD4+. In the 0.1 to 3.0 mg/kg range, CD4+ and CD8+ blood T cells had expanded clonally by week 6. Part of the nonresponder group also had normalized T-cell clonal expansion that was low.

Generated by immunoSEQ multiplex PCR, the TCRdb table keeps only in-frame clones and is missing some. Altogether 65,000 to 75,000 clones are present, around 87% being singletons, with the ten largest covering roughly 3.7%. A word on this clone: The antigen is undetermined.

The germline CDR1 and CDR2 sequences are SNHLY and FYNNEI. V was trimmed by 5 bases and J by 13 bases, leaving 17 bases between them. The CDR3 is made up of 12 amino acids. The clonotype comes from an adult with an advanced solid tumor such as melanoma, head and neck, liver or kidney cancer. V gene TRBV2 combines with J gene TRBJ1-1; D uncertain. The input for sequencing was CD4+ or CD8+ T cells sorted from blood, taken in a trial of the OX40 agonist ivuxolimab. CDR3 nucleotides: TGTGCCAGCAGTAACACCAACTCCAAGGGTTTCTTT. Protein: CASSNTNSKGFF. The full variable domain, its missing parts supplied by reference TRBV2 and TRBJ1-1, is EPEVTQTPSHQVTQMGQEVILRCVPISNHLYFYWYRQILGQKVEFLVSFYNNEISEKSEIFDDQFSVERPDGSNFTLKIRSTKLEDSAMYFCASSNTNSKGFFGQGTRLTVV.